The 23 T cell receptor beta chains listed next were all sequenced from one sample in a study of T-cell memory formation after mild COVID-19. MiXCR, applied by TCRdb to the 5' RACE reads, yields one record per CDR3 protein. Of some 490,000 distinct CDR3 sequences listed, roughly 20% were seen once; the top ten hold 9% to 15%. Sequencing was done on a sample of PBMCs or a T cell subset sorted from them (not recorded which). The receptors here all came from an adult woman who had mild COVID-19 (a few samples of this study predate the infection). Cell type and time point are not known.

The sample holds a few counts of this clonotype. Sequence at one end of the junction differs from germline and may be a read error. This chain uses TRBV4-1 with TRBJ1-1, with a possible D match to TRBD1 (6 bases). The CDR3 has 16 amino acids. Germline loops: CDR1 MGHRA, CDR2 YSYEKL. CDR3 coding DNA: TGCGCCAGCAGACAAGGGGGGGGCAGGCTGAACACTGAAGCTTTCTTT. Protein product: CASRQGGGRLNTEAFF.

There are a few counts of this clonotype. The chain recombines TRBV7-2 with TRBJ2-7; D not resolved. The germline CDR1 and CDR2 sequences are SGHTA and FQGNSA. The CDR3 is 14 amino acids. V gave up 1 base and J gave up 4 bases, with 11 bases separating them. The DNA of the CDR3 is TGTGCCAGCAGCTTAGGGGTAGGGATTTACGAGCAGTACTTC. It specifies CASSLGVGIYEQYF.

The gene calls are TRBV11-2 and TRBJ2-1, with D uncertain. V was shortened by 5 bases and J by 8 bases, with 19 bases between the two germline ends. The CDR3 totals 15 residues. Germline V gene sequence: CDR1 SGHAT, CDR2 FQNNGV. The chain's CDR3 is CASSRHEVWMDEQFF. The CDR3 DNA is TGTGCCAGCAGCCGCCACGAGGTTTGGATGGATGAGCAGTTCTTC. The entire variable domain, with the rest obtained from reference TRBV11-2 and TRBJ2-1, is as follows: EAGVAQSPRYKIIEKRQSVAFWCNPISGHATLYWYQQILGQGPKLLIQFQNNGVVDDSQLPKDRFSAERLKGVDSTLKIQPAKLEDSAVYLCASSRHEVWMDEQFFGPGTRLTVL.

J is TRBJ2-7 and V is TRBV12-3 or TRBV12-4, with D possibly being TRBD1 (6 bases). V was shortened by 5 bases and J by 2 bases, with 10 bases between the two germline ends. This CDR3 spans 13 amino acids. The CDR3 loop is CASSANRAYEQYF. In DNA form, the CDR3 reads TGTGCCAGCAGTGCAAACAGGGCCTACGAGCAGTACTTC.

The rearrangement uses TRBV7-6 and TRBJ2-1; 7 nucleotides agree with TRBD2. The CDR3 extends over 14 amino acids. Germline V gene data show CDR1 as SGHVS and CDR2 as FNYEAQ. Trimming removed 3 bases from V and 6 bases from J; junction bases left unmatched: 5. The CDR3 nucleotides read TGTGCCAGCAGCTTTGGGAGGGGTGGCAATGAGCAGTTCTTC. Translated, it gives CASSFGRGGNEQFF. The full variable domain, completed using reference TRBV7-6 and TRBJ2-1, is GAGVSQSPRYKVTKRGQDVALRCDPISGHVSLYWYRQALGQGPEFLTYFNYEAQQDKSGLPNDRFSAERPEGSISTLTIQRTEQRDSAMYRCASSFGRGGNEQFFGPGTRLTVL.

V gene TRBV12-3 or TRBV12-4 combines with J gene TRBJ2-3, with TRBD2 identical over 8 bases. Unmatched junction bases numbered 7, after V lost 5 bases and J lost 0 bases. The CDR3 length is 16 residues. The CDR3 DNA is TGTGCCAGCAGTCCTCCTAGCGGGCCGAGCACAGATACGCAGTATTTT. Protein product: CASSPPSGPSTDTQYF.

This clonotype came up a few times. The V call is TRBV9, the J call TRBJ2-7, with D maybe TRBD1 (5 bases). CDR3 length: 15 amino acids. The germline V and J ends were trimmed by 3 bases and 3 bases, with 16 bases remaining between them. Germline loops: CDR1 SGDLS, CDR2 YYNGEE. CDR3 region: CASSAKQDGFYEQYF. In DNA, the CDR3 is TGTGCCAGCAGCGCCAAACAGGACGGTTTCTACGAGCAGTACTTC.

In this sample, this clonotype turned up a few times. The chain recombines TRBV6-2 or TRBV6-3 with TRBJ2-7, with D uncertain. V lost 4 bases and J lost 5, with 12 bases in between. Germline V gene lookup returns CDR1 MNHEY and CDR2 SVGEGT. The CDR3 runs to 13 residues. The CDR3 DNA is TGTGCCAGCAGTTTTTCTTTAGGCGACGAGCAGTACTTC. This translates into CASSFSLGDEQYF.

This clonotype has only a few counts. The chain recombines TRBV7-2 with TRBJ2-1; D is perhaps TRBD2 (5 bases). Trimming cost V 1 base and J 5 bases, with 15 bases left between them. This CDR3 contains 16 residues. Per germline, CDR1 SGHTA and CDR2 FQGNSA. The CDR3 DNA is TGTGCCAGCAGCTTAGTTATTCCTAGCTGGCACAATGAGCAGTTCTTC. Protein: CASSLVIPSWHNEQFF.

This clonotype occurred a few times. The gene calls are TRBV9 and TRBJ2-3; 12 bases line up with TRBD2. This CDR3 is 18 amino acids long. V lost 5 bases and J lost 5; bases outside the gene matches: 15. CDR1 and CDR2 (germline): SGDLS, YYNGEE. The CDR3 nucleotides read TGTGCCAGCAGTTACCGTCCCCTAGCGGGGGGGCCCGGAGATACGCAGTATTTT. It is translated as CASSYRPLAGGPGDTQYF. The variable domain in full, with the rest retrieved from reference TRBV9 and TRBJ2-3, is DSGVTQTPKHLITATGQRVTLRCSPRSGDLSVYWYQQSLDQGLQFLIQYYNGEERAKGNILERFSAQQFPDLHSELNLSSLELGDSALYFCASSYRPLAGGPGDTQYFGPGTRLTVL.

The chain is built from TRBV15 and TRBJ1-1; possibly TRBD1 for D (6 bases). With 1 base removed from V and 5 bases from J, the gap between germline ends came to 17 bases. This CDR3 spans 16 amino acids. Germline CDR1 is LNHNV and CDR2 is YYDKDF (reference sequence). The CDR3 reads CATSRVRGGGWTEAFF. CDR3 coding DNA: TGTGCCACCAGCAGAGTGAGGGGAGGGGGTTGGACTGAAGCTTTCTTT.

This clonotype was recorded a few times. In DNA form, the CDR3 reads TGTGCCAGCAGTGACAGGGGGCACACCGGGGAGCTGTTTTTT. Translated: CASSDRGHTGELFF. The rearrangement joins TRBV12-3 or TRBV12-4 to TRBJ2-2, with TRBD1 identical over 10 bases. The CDR3 contains 14 residues. Unmatched junction bases numbered 0, after V lost 5 bases and J lost 3 bases.

The rearrangement links TRBV5-1 to TRBJ2-7, with D maybe TRBD1 (6 bases). CDR1 and CDR2 (germline): SGHRS, YFSETQ. The CDR3 consists of 15 residues. The ends were cut back, 2 bases at V and 3 bases at J, with 15 bases in the middle. CDR3 in DNA: TGCGCCAGCAGCTTCAGGGGTTCTTCCGACTACGAGCAGTACTTC. Its translation: CASSFRGSSDYEQYF.

The V gene is TRBV5-1, the J gene TRBJ1-5; tentative D call: TRBD1 (5 bases). CDR1 and CDR2 from the germline V gene are SGHRS and YFSETQ. The V end was cut by 4 bases, the J end by 0 bases, with 8 bases between. The CDR3 length is 14 residues. CDR3 DNA: TGCGCCAGCAGCGAGGGGAATAGCAATCAGCCCCAGCATTTT. This encodes CASSEGNSNQPQHF.

This clonotype was counted between two and nine times. This chain joins TRBV4-1 and TRBJ1-1; D unresolved. Germline loops: CDR1 MGHRA, CDR2 YSYEKL. V was pared by 0 bases and J by 0 bases, with 11 bases between. The CDR3 contains 16 residues. CDR3: CASSQDIGRLNTEAFF. DNA of the CDR3: TGCGCCAGCAGCCAAGATATTGGGCGGTTGAACACTGAAGCTTTCTTT.

The CDR3 region has the DNA TGTGCCAGCTCTCCCGGGACAGGGACTCAGCCCCAGCATTTT. This sequence encodes CASSPGTGTQPQHF. The chain is built from TRBV18 and TRBJ1-5, with 9 bases fitting TRBD1. CDR1 is KGHSH and CDR2 is LQKENI in the germline V gene. The CDR3 spans 14 residues. After removal of 6 bases from V and 6 bases from J, the junction contained 6 bases not matched to a gene.

This clonotype has only a few counts. The CDR3 here is CASSLSLGGQNTQYF. The CDR3 DNA reads TGTGCCAGCAGCCTATCACTAGGGGGACAAAATACGCAGTATTTT. The genes are TRBV7-9 and TRBJ2-3; D may be TRBD1 (6 bases). CDR1 is SEHNR, CDR2 FQNEAQ, per germline (reference sequence). Trimming took off 5 bases at V and 7 bases at J, with 19 bases between the two ends. There are 15 residues in the CDR3.

This clonotype came up a few times. The genes are TRBV7-2 and TRBJ1-2, with no clear D. Germline CDR1 SGHTA, CDR2 FQGNSA. Trimming removed 4 bases at V and 0 bases at J, with 12 bases between. The CDR3 covers 15 residues. CDR3 residues: CASSWDGNSNYGYTF. The CDR3 DNA follows: TGTGCCAGCAGCTGGGATGGGAATTCTAACTATGGCTACACCTTC.

The chain employs TRBV20-1 and TRBJ1-5, with no clear D. The germline V gene encodes CDR1 DFQATT and CDR2 SNEGSKA (reference sequence). V lost 5 bases and J lost 5, with 10 bases in between. CDR3 size: 12 residues. CDR3 in DNA: TGCAGTGCTTCAAGCGGGGATCAGCCCCAGCATTTT. Translating it yields CSASSGDQPQHF.

This clonotype came up a few times. The CDR3 sequence is CASSSLSNSGLYEQYF. In DNA form, the CDR3 reads TGTGCCAGCAGCTCCCTTTCTAATAGCGGGCTGTACGAGCAGTACTTC. The V gene is TRBV5-4, the J gene TRBJ2-7, with 7 bases that match TRBD2. Germline values: CDR1 SGHNT, CDR2 YYREEE (reference sequence). J lost 4 bases, V lost 3 bases, and 13 bases had no gene match. CDR3 length: 16 amino acids.

This clonotype appeared a few times. A much bigger clone sits one base away, suggesting this may be a read error. The rearrangement links TRBV7-3 to TRBJ2-2; possibly TRBD2 for D (6 bases). V lost 5 bases and J lost 4, with 11 bases in between. The CDR3 spans 14 residues. The germline CDR1 and CDR2 sequences are SGHTA and FQGTGA. The CDR3 region is CASSGDSSTGELFF. The CDR3 nucleotides are TGTGCCAGCAGCGGGGACTCCTCCACCGGGGAGCTGTTTTTT.

The chain uses TRBV4-1 and TRBJ1-2, with 9 nucleotides matching TRBD1. The V gene end was trimmed by 1 base and the J gene end by 10 bases; junction bases not matched to a gene: 16. Germline lookup yields CDR1 MGHRA and CDR2 YSYEKL. The CDR3 contains 17 residues. CDR3 protein: CASSQAPRGYRGLDYTF. CDR3 nucleotide sequence: TGCGCCAGCAGCCAAGCCCCTAGGGGCTACAGGGGGCTTGACTACACCTTC.

This clonotype has just a few counts. The chain employs TRBV19 and TRBJ2-7, with a possible D match to TRBD1 (6 bases). The CDR3 runs 14 residues. CDR1 LNHDA and CDR2 SQIVND come from the germline V gene (reference sequence). Deletions cut 8 bases from V and 7 bases from J, with 21 bases between. This chain's CDR3 is CASGAWGRDVEQYF. The CDR3 DNA is TGTGCCAGTGGGGCATGGGGGCGAGACGTGGAGCAGTACTTC.